The present T cell receptor beta chain was sequenced within a study of T cells after yellow fever vaccination. Findings of the study overall: Although the secondary response was weaker, it peaked faster, at day 5 versus 15.

This clonotype was seen a few times. Its cognate antigen is unknown. Germline V CDR1 and CDR2: DFQATT, SNEGSKA (reference sequence). CDR3 length: 15 amino acids. J lost 2 bases, V lost 2 bases, and 4 bases had no gene match. 5'RACE template switching produced TCR cDNA carrying a universal primer site and UMIs. In TCRdb, the 5' RACE reads were re-called with MiXCR into one record per CDR3 protein. The sample yields 150,000 to 200,000 distinct CDR3 sequences, more than 9.5% seen once. The specimen was CD8+ T cells sorted from PBMCs, collected 15 days after the yellow fever booster vaccination. The chain recombines TRBV20-1 with TRBJ2-7, with 12 bases aligning to TRBD2. This TCR was sampled from a man aged 18 to 29 who received the YFV17D yellow fever vaccine. CDR3 loop: CSARLLAGGAYEQYV. The CDR3 DNA reads as TGCAGTGCTAGATTACTAGCGGGGGGCGCCTACGAGCAGTACGTC.